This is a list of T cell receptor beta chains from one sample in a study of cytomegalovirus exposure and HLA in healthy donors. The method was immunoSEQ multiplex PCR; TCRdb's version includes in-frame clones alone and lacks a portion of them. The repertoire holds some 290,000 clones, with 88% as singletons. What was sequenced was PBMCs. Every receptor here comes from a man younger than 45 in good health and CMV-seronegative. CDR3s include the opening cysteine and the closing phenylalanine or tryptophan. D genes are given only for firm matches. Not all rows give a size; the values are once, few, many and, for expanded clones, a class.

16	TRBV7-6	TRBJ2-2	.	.	TGTGCCAGCAGCTTAGCCAGCGGTGTTCATGCCGGGGAGCTGTTTTTT	CASSLASGVHAGELFF
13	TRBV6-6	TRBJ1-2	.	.	TGTGCCAGCAGTCCGGACGGGGTAGAGGGCTACACCTTC	CASSPDGVEGYTF
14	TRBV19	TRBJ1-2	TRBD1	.	TGTGCCAGTGGTGACAGGGGAATTAACTATGGCTACACCTTC	CASGDRGINYGYTF
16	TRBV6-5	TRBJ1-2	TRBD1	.	TGTGCCAGCAGTTACGGCTACACCGGGACAGTAAGTGGCTACACCTTC	CASSYGYTGTVSGYTF
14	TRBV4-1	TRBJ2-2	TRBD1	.	TGCGCCAGCAGCCAAGAATCAGGGGGAGGGGAGCTGTTTTTT	CASSQESGGGELFF
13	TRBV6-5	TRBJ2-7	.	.	TGTGCCAGCAGTTACAACGACAAGAACGAGCAGTACTTC	CASSYNDKNEQYF
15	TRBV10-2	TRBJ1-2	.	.	TGCGCCAGCAGTGAAAGGGGACTTACTTTCTATGGCTACACCTTC	CASSERGLTFYGYTF
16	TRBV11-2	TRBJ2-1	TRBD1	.	TGTGCCAGCAGCTTAGGTCAGGGGGCTTCCTACAATGAGCAGTTCTTC	CASSLGQGASYNEQFF
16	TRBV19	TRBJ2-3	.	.	TGTGCCAGTAGTATCACGGCAGGGGTCTACACAGATACGCAGTATTTT	CASSITAGVYTDTQYF
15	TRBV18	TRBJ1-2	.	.	TGTGCCAGCTCCCCGGGTCCGGAAGATTGGTATGGCTACACCTTC	CASSPGPEDWYGYTF
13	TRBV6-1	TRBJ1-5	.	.	TGTGCCAGCAGTGAGTACAGAAATCAGCCCCAGCATTTT	CASSEYRNQPQHF
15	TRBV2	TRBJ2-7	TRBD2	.	TGTGCCAGCACCCTGTTGGCCGGGGGGTCCTACGAGCAGTACTTC	CASTLLAGGSYEQYF
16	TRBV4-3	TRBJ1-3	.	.	TGCGCCAGCAGCCAGGATCGGCGGGACGGCGGAAACACCATATATTTT	CASSQDRRDGGNTIYF
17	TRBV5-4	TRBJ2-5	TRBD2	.	TGTGCCAGCAGCTTGGACTTTGGACTAGCGGGGCGAGAGACCCAGTACTTC	CASSLDFGLAGRETQYF
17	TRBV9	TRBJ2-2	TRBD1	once	TGTGCCAGCAGCGTAGGTTTGGGACAGGGGTCCACCGGGGAGCTGTTTTTT	CASSVGLGQGSTGELFF
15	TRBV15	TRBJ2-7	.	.	TGTGCCACCAGCCTAGGAGAGCCCCCCACCTACGAGCAGTACTTC	CATSLGEPPTYEQYF
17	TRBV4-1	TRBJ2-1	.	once	TGCGCCAGCAGCCAAGATCCCGCAGGGGCATTCTACAATGAGCAGTTCTTC	CASSQDPAGAFYNEQFF
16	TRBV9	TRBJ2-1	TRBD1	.	TGTGCCAGCAACATGGCTAGGGGGACAGGATACAATGAGCAGTTCTTC	CASNMARGTGYNEQFF
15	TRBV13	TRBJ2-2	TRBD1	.	TGTGCCAGCAGCTGGGGACAGGGACCTGCCGGGGAGCTGTTTTTT	CASSWGQGPAGELFF
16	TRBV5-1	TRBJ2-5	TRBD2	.	TGCGCCAGCAGCTTAAACTACAGGACTAGTGGGCAGACCCAGTACTTC	CASSLNYRTSGQTQYF
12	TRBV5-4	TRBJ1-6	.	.	TGTGCCAGCAGCTTTGGGCATTCACCCCTCCACTTT	CASSFGHSPLHF
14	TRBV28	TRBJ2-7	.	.	TGTGCCAGCAGAACAGGGGTTCGGGGGTACGAGCAGTACTTC	CASRTGVRGYEQYF
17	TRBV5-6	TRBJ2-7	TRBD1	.	TGTGCCAGCAGCTTATTACAGGGGGCGACCCCCTCCTACGAGCAGTACTTC	CASSLLQGATPSYEQYF
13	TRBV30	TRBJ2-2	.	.	TGTGCCTGGAGTGTACAAGGGGACGGGGAGCTGTTTTTT	CAWSVQGDGELFF
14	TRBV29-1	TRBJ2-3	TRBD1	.	TGCAGCGGGTCGGGACAGGGTCAGGCAGATACGCAGTATTTT	CSGSGQGQADTQYF
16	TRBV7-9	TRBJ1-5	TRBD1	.	TGTGCCAGCAGCTTAGCGACACAGGGGGCCGGGGGGCCCCAGCATTTT	CASSLATQGAGGPQHF
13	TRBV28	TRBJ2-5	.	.	TGTGCCACCGCCAGGACAGCCCAAGAGACCCAGTACTTC	CATARTAQETQYF
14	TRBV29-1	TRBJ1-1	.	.	TGCAGCGTTGAAGATCGAACAGTAAACACTGAAGCTTTCTTT	CSVEDRTVNTEAFF
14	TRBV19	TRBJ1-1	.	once	TGTGCCAGTAGTATAGACAGGGAGAACACTGAAGCTTTCTTT	CASSIDRENTEAFF
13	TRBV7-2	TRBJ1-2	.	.	TGTGCCAGCAGCTTAGGAGGGAGCTATGGCTACACCTTC	CASSLGGSYGYTF
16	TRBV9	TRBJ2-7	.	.	TGTGCCAGCAGCCCTTCCGGAGGTGACTACTCCTACGAGCAGTACTTC	CASSPSGGDYSYEQYF